The clone carrying this TCR beta chain appeared many times. There were TCR beta CDR3 regions amplified from RNA transcripts. First-round RT-PCR targeting the TCR CDR3 was performed with the HTBI primer set. TCRdb re-called the multiplex PCR reads through MiXCR, storing one row per CDR3 protein. This table holds 650,000 to 700,000 distinct CDR3 sequences, 15% to 20% found once. Germline V gene sequence: CDR1 SNHLY, CDR2 FYNNEI. The V end lost 7 bases, the J end lost 0 bases, and 9 bases lay between the germline ends. CDR3 length equals 14 residues. These data are taken from a study of T cells in Graves' hyperthyroidism and ophthalmopathy.

The clonotype comes from a middle-aged man with Graves' hyperthyroidism. The genes are TRBV2 and TRBJ2-2; D not certain. The sequenced sample was blood. In DNA, the CDR3 is TGTGCCAGCAAACAGTTCGCGAACACCGGGGAGCTGTTTTTT. This sequence encodes CASKQFANTGELFF. The full variable domain, rest sourced from reference TRBV2 and TRBJ2-2, is EPEVTQTPSHQVTQMGQEVILRCVPISNHLYFYWYRQILGQKVEFLVSFYNNEISEKSEIFDDQFSVERPDGSNFTLKIRSTKLEDSAMYFCASKQFANTGELFFGEGSRLTVL.